This note documents a single T cell receptor (delta chain) sequence. Antigen unknown. The protein given by TCRdb reflects a much larger clone and differs at residue 13 from this DNA's translation, likely from a read error; the protein shown is the DNA's translation. The sample comes from a study of γδ T cells in repeated Plasmodium falciparum infection. Study as a whole: The natural-infection arm compared Malian children under seasonal malaria with matched Australian children. Timepoints: baseline, immediately before selected infections, and 21 days after every infection. Study-wide points: Many TCRgamma sequences overlapped between individuals in stable Vgamma9/Vdelta2+ repertoires. In Vdelta2-negative, largely Vdelta1+, gammadelta repertoires, repeated controlled infections appeared to drive clonal selection waves.

Flow sorting of PBMC yielded separate Vgamma9/Vdelta2+ and Vdelta2-negative gammadelta T cell populations for bulk repertoire analysis. TCRdb fed the multiplex PCR reads to CATT. The sample includes 93,000 or so delta-chain clones, more than 0.85% of them seen just once. V gave up 3 bases and J gave up 4 bases, with 24 bases separating them. The CDR3 extends over 18 amino acids. CDR1 TSWWSYY and CDR2 QGS come from the germline V gene. The chain uses TRDV1 and TRDJ1; D not resolved. This clonotype originated in a pool of human donors (malaria-infected and uninfected, not separated). Sample: gamma-delta T cells from blood. The CDR3 DNA reads TGTGCTCTTGGGGAGGCATGCCGGAGGGCCCCATACATCGATAAACTCATCTTT. As protein: CALGEACRRAPYIDKLIF.